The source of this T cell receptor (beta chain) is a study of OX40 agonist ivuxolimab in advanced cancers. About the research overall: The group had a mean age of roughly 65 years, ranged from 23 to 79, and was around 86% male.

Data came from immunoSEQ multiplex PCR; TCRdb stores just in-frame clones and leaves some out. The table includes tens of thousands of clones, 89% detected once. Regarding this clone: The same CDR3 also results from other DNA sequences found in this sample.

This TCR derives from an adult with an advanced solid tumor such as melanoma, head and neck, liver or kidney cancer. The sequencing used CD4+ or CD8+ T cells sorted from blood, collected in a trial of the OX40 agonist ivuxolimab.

CDR3 region: CASSQDRVGYTF. CDR3 DNA sequence: TGTGCCAGCAGCCAAGACAGGGTTGGCTACACCTTC. The J gene is TRBJ1-2, the V gene TRBV14; tentative D call: TRBD1 (5 bases). V lost 0 bases, J lost 7 bases, and 6 bases lay in between. Germline lookup yields CDR1 SGHDN and CDR2 FVKESK. This CDR3 has 12 amino acids. The full variable domain, its missing parts supplied by reference TRBV14 and TRBJ1-2, is EAGVTQFPSHSVIEKGQTVTLRCDPISGHDNLYWYRRVMGKEIKFLLHFVKESKQDESGMPNNRFLAERTGGTYSTLKVQPAELEDSGVYFCASSQDRVGYTFGSGTRLTVV.